This T cell receptor (beta chain) was sequenced during a study of shared clonotypes between healthy human individuals. General study points: It was expected that sequencing depth would affect clonotype sharing among donors.

On this clone itself: Its antigen is as yet unknown. Other DNA sequences in the sample encode the same CDR3.

Donors were Caucasian adults residing in Nashville, Tennessee, USA. Genomic DNA belonging to each subset was distributed in equal measure over several immunoSEQ plates. Replicate PCRs for unsorted PBMC used around 280 ng DNA (roughly 29,000 T cell genomes). The assay was immunoSEQ multiplex PCR, and TCRdb's table has in-frame clones only and misses some. Counted here are fewer than 650,000 clones, 60% to 85% occurring once; the ten biggest clones make up roughly 13%. Sequences were obtained from PBMCs. The receptor's source is a woman aged 40 to 55 in good health. Some clones in this sample may be carry-over from other donors' samples.

Written as DNA, the CDR3 is TGTGCCAGCAGCTTAGGATCGACAGGGGGATGGGAAAAACTGTTTTTT. This gives the protein CASSLGSTGGWEKLFF. The rearrangement uses TRBV7-2 and TRBJ1-4; TRBD1 agrees at 9 bases. The length of the CDR3 is 16 residues. J lost 8 bases, V lost 1 base, and 8 bases had no gene match. Germline V CDR1 and CDR2: SGHTA, FQGNSA.